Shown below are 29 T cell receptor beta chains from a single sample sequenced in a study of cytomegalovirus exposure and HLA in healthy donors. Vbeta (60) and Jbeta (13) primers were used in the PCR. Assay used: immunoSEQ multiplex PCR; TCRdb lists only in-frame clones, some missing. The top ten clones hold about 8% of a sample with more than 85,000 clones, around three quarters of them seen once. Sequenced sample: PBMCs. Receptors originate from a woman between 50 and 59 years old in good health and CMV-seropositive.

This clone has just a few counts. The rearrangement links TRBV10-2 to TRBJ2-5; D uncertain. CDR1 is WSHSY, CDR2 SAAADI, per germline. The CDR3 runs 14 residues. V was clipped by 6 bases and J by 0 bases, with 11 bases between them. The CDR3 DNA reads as TGCGCCAGCAGAGAGAGTCGGTACCAAGAGACCCAGTACTTC. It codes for CASRESRYQETQYF.

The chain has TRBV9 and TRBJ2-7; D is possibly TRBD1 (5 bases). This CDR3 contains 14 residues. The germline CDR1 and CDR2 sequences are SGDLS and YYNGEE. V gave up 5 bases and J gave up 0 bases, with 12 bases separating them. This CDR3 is CASSEDTSSYEQYF. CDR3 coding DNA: TGTGCCAGCAGTGAGGACACCAGCTCCTACGAGCAGTACTTC. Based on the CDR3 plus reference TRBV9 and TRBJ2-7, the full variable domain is DSGVTQTPKHLITATGQRVTLRCSPRSGDLSVYWYQQSLDQGLQFLIQYYNGEERAKGNILERFSAQQFPDLHSELNLSSLELGDSALYFCASSEDTSSYEQYFGPGTRLTVT.

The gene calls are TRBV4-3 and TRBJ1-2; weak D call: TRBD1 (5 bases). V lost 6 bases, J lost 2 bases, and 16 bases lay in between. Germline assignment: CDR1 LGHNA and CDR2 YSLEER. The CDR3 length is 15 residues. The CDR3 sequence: CASSEAAGGNYGYTF. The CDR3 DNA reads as TGCGCCAGCAGTGAGGCGGCGGGGGGGAACTATGGCTACACCTTC.

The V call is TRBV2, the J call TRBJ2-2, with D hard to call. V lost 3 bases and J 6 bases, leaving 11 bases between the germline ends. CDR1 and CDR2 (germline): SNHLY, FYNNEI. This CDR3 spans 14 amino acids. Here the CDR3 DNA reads TGTGCCAGCAGTGATGAAAGCGCCGCCGGGGAGCTGTTTTTT. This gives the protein CASSDESAAGELFF.

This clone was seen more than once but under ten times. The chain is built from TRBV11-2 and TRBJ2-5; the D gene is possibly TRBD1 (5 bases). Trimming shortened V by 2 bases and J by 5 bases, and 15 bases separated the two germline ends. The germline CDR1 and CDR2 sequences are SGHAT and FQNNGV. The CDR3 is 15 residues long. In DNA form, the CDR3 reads TGTGCCAGCAGCTTAATGCAGGCAGGGATGGAGACCCAGTACTTC. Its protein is CASSLMQAGMETQYF. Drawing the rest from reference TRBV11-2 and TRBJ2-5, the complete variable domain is EAGVAQSPRYKIIEKRQSVAFWCNPISGHATLYWYQQILGQGPKLLIQFQNNGVVDDSQLPKDRFSAERLKGVDSTLKIQPAKLEDSAVYLCASSLMQAGMETQYFGPGTRLLVL.

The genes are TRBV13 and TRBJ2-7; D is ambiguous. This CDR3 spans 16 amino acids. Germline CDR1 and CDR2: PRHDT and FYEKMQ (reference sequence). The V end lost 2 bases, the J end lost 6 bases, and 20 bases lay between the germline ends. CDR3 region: CASSLLVDSFTSEQYF. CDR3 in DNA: TGTGCCAGCAGCTTATTAGTAGATTCCTTTACTTCCGAGCAGTACTTC. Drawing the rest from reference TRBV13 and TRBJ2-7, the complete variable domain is AAGVIQSPRHLIKEKRETATLKCYPIPRHDTVYWYQQGPGQDPQFLISFYEKMQSDKGSIPDRFSAQQFSDYHSELNMSSLELGDSALYFCASSLLVDSFTSEQYFGPGTRLTVT.

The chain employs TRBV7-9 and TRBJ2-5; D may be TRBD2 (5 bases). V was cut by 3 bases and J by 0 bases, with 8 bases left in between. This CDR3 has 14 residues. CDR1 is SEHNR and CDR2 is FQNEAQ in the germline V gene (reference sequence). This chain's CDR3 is CASSFTSNQETQYF. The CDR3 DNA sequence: TGTGCCAGCAGCTTCACTAGTAACCAAGAGACCCAGTACTTC.

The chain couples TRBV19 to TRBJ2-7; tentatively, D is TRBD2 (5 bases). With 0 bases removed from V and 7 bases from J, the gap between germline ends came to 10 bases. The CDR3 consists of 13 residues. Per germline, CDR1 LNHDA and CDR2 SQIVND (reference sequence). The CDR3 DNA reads TGTGCCAGTAGTATAGATCCCCGGGGAGAGCAGTACTTC. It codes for CASSIDPRGEQYF.

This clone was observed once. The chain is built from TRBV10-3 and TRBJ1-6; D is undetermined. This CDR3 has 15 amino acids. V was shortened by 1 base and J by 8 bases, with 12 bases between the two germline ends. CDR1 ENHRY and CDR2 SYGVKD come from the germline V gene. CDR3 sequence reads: CAISEFGRGDSPLHF. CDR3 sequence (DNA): TGTGCCATCAGTGAGTTCGGGCGGGGTGATTCACCCCTCCACTTT.

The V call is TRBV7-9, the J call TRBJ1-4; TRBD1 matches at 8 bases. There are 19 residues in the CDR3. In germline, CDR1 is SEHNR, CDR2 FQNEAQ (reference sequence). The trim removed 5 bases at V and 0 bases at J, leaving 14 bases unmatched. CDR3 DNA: TGTGCCAGCAGCAGCAGTAGACAGGGGCGTGGAGCAACTAATGAAAAACTGTTTTTT. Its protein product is CASSSSRQGRGATNEKLFF.

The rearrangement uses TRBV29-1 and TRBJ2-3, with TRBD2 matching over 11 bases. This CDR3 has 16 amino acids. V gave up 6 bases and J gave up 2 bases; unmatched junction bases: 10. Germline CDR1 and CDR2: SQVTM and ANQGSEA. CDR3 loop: CSVTGTSGLLTDTQYF. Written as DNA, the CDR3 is TGCAGCGTCACCGGGACTAGCGGACTACTCACAGATACGCAGTATTTT.

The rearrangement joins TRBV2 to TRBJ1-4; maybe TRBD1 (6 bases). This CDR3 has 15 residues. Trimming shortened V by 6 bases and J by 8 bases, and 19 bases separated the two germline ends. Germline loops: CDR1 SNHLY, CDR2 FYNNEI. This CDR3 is CASSSSRLGGEKLFF. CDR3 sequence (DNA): TGTGCCAGCAGCTCATCGAGGTTAGGGGGAGAAAAACTGTTTTTT.

The CDR3: CASRMTGAFSGNTIYF. For the CDR3, the DNA is TGTGCCAGTAGAATGACAGGGGCTTTTTCTGGAAACACCATATATTTT. This chain connects TRBV19 to TRBJ1-3; TRBD1 aligns across 8 bases. V dropped 6 bases and J dropped 1; count of bases not matched to a gene: 8. The CDR3 has 16 amino acids. Germline lookup yields CDR1 LNHDA and CDR2 SQIVND (reference sequence).

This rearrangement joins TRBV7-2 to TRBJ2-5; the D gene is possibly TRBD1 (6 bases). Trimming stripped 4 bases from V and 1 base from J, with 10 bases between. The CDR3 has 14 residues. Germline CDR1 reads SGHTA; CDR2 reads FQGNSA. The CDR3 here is CASSSLTGQETQYF. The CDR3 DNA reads TGTGCCAGCAGCTCTTTGACAGGCCAAGAGACCCAGTACTTC. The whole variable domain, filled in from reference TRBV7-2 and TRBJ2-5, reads GAGVSQSPSNKVTEKGKDVELRCDPISGHTALYWYRQSLGQGLEFLIYFQGNSAPDKSGLPSDRFSAERTGGSVSTLTIQRTQQEDSAVYLCASSSLTGQETQYFGPGTRLLVL.

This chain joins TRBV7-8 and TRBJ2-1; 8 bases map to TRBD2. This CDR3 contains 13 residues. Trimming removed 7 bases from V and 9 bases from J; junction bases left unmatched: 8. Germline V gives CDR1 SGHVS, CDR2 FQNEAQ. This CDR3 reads CASNLGGGSEQFF. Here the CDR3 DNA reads TGTGCCAGCAACCTGGGCGGGGGGAGTGAGCAGTTCTTC.

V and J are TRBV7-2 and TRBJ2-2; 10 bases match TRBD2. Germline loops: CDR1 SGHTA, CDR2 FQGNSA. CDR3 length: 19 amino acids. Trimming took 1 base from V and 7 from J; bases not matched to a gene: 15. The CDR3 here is CASSLGLAGVRSEVGELFF. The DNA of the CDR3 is TGTGCCAGCAGCTTAGGACTAGCGGGCGTCCGGAGTGAAGTCGGGGAGCTGTTTTTT.

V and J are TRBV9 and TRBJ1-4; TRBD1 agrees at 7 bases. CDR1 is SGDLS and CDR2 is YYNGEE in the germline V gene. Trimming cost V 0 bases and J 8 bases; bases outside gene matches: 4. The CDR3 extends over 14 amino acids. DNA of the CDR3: TGTGCCAGCAGCGTAGGGGACAGAAGAGAAAAACTGTTTTTT. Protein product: CASSVGDRREKLFF.

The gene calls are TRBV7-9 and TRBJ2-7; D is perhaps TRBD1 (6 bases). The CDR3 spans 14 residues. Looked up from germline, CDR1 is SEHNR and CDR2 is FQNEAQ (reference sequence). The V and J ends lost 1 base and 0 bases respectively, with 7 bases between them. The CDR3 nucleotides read TGTGCCAGCAGCTTAGAACAGGGCTCCTACGAGCAGTACTTC. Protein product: CASSLEQGSYEQYF.

The CDR3 is CASSERQGSTEAFF. CDR3 DNA sequence: TGTGCCAGCAGTGAGAGACAGGGGAGCACTGAAGCTTTCTTT. The chain couples TRBV6-1 to TRBJ1-1, with 8 bases fitting TRBD1. There are 14 residues in the CDR3. The germline gives CDR1 MNHNS, CDR2 SASEGT. The trim removed 3 bases at V and 4 bases at J, leaving 4 bases unmatched.

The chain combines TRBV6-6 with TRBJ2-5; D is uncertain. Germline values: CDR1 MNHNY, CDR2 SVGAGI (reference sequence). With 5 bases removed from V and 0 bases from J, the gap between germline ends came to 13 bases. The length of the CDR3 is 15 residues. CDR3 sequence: CASSPPNADQETQYF. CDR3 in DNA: TGTGCCAGCAGTCCCCCGAATGCGGACCAAGAGACCCAGTACTTC.

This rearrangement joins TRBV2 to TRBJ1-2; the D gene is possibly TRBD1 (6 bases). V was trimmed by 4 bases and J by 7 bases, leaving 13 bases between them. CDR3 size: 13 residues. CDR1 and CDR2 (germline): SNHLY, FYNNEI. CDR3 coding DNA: TGTGCCAGCAGTGCCAGTGGGGGCTCTGGCTACACCTTC. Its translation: CASSASGGSGYTF.

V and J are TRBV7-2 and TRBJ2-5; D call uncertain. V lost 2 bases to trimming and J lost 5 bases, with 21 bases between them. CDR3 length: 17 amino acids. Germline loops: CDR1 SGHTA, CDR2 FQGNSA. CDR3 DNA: TGTGCCAGCAGCTTACACTTGTCTGGAGCCTTAATTGAGACCCAGTACTTC. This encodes CASSLHLSGALIETQYF.

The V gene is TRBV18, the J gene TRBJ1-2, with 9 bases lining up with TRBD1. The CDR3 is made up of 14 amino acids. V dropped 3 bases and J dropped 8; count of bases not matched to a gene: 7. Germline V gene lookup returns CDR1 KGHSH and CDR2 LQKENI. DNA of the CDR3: TGTGCCAGCTCACCCTCAGACAGGGGGAAAGGCTACACCTTC. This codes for CASSPSDRGKGYTF.

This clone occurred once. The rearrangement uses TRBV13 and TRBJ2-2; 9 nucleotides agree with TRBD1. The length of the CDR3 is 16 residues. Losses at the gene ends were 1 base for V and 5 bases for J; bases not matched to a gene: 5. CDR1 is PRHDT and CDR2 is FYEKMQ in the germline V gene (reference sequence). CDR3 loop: CASSLADRGVTGELFF. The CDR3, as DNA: TGTGCCAGCAGCTTAGCCGACAGGGGGGTTACCGGGGAGCTGTTTTTT.

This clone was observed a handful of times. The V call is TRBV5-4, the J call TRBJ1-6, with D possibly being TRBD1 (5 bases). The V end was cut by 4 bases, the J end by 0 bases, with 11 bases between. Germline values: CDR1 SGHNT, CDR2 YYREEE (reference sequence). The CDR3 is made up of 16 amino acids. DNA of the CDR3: TGTGCCAGCAGCGGCGGGGGGGACTCCTATAATTCACCCCTCCACTTT. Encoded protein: CASSGGGDSYNSPLHF.

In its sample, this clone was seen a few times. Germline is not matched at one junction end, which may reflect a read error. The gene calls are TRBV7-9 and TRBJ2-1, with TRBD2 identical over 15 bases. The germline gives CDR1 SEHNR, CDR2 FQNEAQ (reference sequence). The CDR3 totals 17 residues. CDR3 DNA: TGTTCCAGCAGCTTAACGGGACTAGCGGGAGGAAGTAATGAGCAGTTCTTC. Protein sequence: CSSSLTGLAGGSNEQFF.

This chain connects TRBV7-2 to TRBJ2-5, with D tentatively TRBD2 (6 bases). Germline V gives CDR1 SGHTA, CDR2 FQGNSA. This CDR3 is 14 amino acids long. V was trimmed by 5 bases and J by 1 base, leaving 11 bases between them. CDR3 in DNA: TGTGCCAGCAGCCCGGGCGGGGCCCAAGAGACCCAGTACTTC. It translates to CASSPGGAQETQYF. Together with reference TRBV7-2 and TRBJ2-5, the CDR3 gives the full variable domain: GAGVSQSPSNKVTEKGKDVELRCDPISGHTALYWYRQSLGQGLEFLIYFQGNSAPDKSGLPSDRFSAERTGGSVSTLTIQRTQQEDSAVYLCASSPGGAQETQYFGPGTRLLVL.

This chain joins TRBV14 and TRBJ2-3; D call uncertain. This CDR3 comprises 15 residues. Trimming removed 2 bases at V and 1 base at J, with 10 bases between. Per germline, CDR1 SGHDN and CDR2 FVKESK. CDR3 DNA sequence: TGTGCCAGCAGCCAATTTCTCCGGGGCACAGATACGCAGTATTTT. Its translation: CASSQFLRGTDTQYF.

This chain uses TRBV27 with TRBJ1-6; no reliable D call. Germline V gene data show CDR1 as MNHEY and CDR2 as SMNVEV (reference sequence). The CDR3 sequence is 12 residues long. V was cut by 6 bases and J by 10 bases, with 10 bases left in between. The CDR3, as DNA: TGTGCCAGCAGGGGAGGCCCGTCACCCCTCCACTTT. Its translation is CASRGGPSPLHF.